This entry features one TCR beta chain sequence. The antigen remains unidentified. This sample was taken from a study of neoadjuvant anti-PD-1 for oral cavity cancer. Whole-study findings and limits: With a few patients per group, TCR findings need larger cohorts.

Analysis of PBMCs was direct, with no culture step. Germline CDR1 SGHNT, CDR2 YYREEE (reference sequence). The junction had 11 bases not matched to a gene; V was cut back by 4 bases and J by 4 bases. This CDR3 comprises 17 residues. Sequencing used immunoSEQ multiplex PCR; TCRdb keeps in-frame clones, though not all of them. In the table there are about 72,000 clones, over 70% of which are singletons. The receptor was isolated from a person aged 35-79 years with oral cavity squamous cell carcinoma. The sample here was PBMCs, taken before nivolumab (anti-PD-1) treatment. The J gene is TRBJ2-2, the V gene TRBV5-4; 9 nucleotides agree with TRBD2. CDR3 sequence: CASSPEVAGVGTGELFF. The DNA of the CDR3 is TGTGCCAGCAGCCCGGAGGTAGCGGGAGTGGGCACCGGGGAGCTGTTTTTT.